These 4 T cell receptor beta chains originate from one sample sequenced in a study of T-cell memory formation after mild COVID-19. TCRdb analysed the 5' RACE reads with MiXCR anew, one entry per CDR3 protein. The table lists about 140,000 distinct CDR3 sequences, roughly 6.2% of them singletons. The sample consisted of PBMCs or a T cell subset sorted from them (not recorded which). These receptors were taken from an adult woman who had mild COVID-19 (a few samples of this study predate the infection). Cell type and time point are not known.

This clonotype was found a few times. The chain carries TRBV6-2 or TRBV6-3 and TRBJ1-5, with D perhaps TRBD1 (5 bases). The CDR3 runs 15 residues. Trimming cost V 6 bases and J 4 bases, with 16 bases left between them. Germline assignment: CDR1 MNHEY and CDR2 SVGEGT. This CDR3 is CASRLRGRLNQPQHF. The CDR3 nucleotides read TGTGCCAGCAGACTACGGGGACGGTTAAATCAGCCCCAGCATTTT.

There are many counts of this clonotype. The CDR3 nucleotides are TGTGCCAGCAGCTTGTTGTGGCTAGCGGACCAAGAGACCCAGTACTTC. It is translated as CASSLLWLADQETQYF. This chain uses TRBV5-5 with TRBJ2-5; the match to TRBD2 covers 7 bases. This CDR3 contains 16 residues. The germline CDR1 and CDR2 sequences are SGHKS and YYEKEE (reference sequence). V dropped 1 base and J dropped 0; count of bases not matched to a gene: 6.

This clonotype showed up many times. This chain uses TRBV5-1 with TRBJ2-1; TRBD2 matches 9 bases. The CDR3 extends over 15 amino acids. Germline V lookup: CDR1 SGHRS, CDR2 YFSETQ. V was pared by 0 bases and J by 7 bases, with 5 bases of the junction left unmatched. CDR3: CASSLGLAGINEQFF. CDR3 in DNA: TGCGCCAGCAGCTTGGGGCTAGCGGGAATAAATGAGCAGTTCTTC.

This clonotype was seen at least ten times. The chain's CDR3 is CASSQVLGVGANVLTF. The CDR3 bases are TGCGCCAGCAGCCAAGTTTTAGGAGTTGGGGCCAACGTCCTGACTTTC. J is TRBJ2-6 and V is TRBV4-1; D is uncertain. The CDR3 loop spans 16 amino acids. V gave up 1 base and J gave up 3 bases, with 10 bases separating them. Germline assignment: CDR1 MGHRA and CDR2 YSYEKL.